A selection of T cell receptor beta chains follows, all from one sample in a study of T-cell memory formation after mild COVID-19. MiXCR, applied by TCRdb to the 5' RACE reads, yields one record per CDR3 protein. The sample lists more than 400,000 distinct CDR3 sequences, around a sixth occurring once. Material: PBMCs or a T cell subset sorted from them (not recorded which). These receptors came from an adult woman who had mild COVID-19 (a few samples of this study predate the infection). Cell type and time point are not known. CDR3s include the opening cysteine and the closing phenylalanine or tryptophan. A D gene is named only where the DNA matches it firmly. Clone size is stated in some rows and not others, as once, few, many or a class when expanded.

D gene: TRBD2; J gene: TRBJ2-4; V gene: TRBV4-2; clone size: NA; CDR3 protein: CASSQEREVNIQYF; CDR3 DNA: TGTGCCAGCAGCCAAGAACGGGAGGTGAACATTCAGTACTTC
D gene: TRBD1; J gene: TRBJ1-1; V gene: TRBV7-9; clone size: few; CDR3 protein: CASSLPGQGLNTEAFF; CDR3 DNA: TGTGCCAGCAGCTTACCGGGACAGGGACTGAACACTGAAGCTTTCTTT
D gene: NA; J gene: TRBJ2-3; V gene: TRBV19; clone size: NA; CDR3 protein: CASSIVGYTDTQYF; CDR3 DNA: TGTGCCAGTAGTATAGTGGGGTACACAGATACGCAGTATTTT
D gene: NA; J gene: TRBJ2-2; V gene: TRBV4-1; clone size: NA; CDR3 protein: CASSLGRRVTGELFF; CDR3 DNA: TGCGCCAGCAGCCTGGGCAGGAGGGTCACCGGGGAGCTGTTTTTT
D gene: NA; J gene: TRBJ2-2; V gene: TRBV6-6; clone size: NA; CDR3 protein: CASSYRGVGSGELFF; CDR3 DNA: TGTGCCAGCAGTTACCGTGGCGTTGGCTCCGGGGAGCTGTTTTTT
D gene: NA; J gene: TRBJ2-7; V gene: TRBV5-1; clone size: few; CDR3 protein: CASSSNGIRDEQYF; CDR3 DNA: TGCGCCAGCAGTTCTAACGGGATACGGGATGAGCAGTACTTC
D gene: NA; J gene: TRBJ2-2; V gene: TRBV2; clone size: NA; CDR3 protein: CASRLGQTNTGELFF; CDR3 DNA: TGTGCCAGCAGGCTCGGACAGACGAACACCGGGGAGCTGTTTTTT
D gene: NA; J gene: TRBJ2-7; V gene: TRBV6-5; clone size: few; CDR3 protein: CASSYSRDGPGGEQYF; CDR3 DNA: TGTGCCAGCAGTTACTCGAGGGACGGCCCTGGGGGAGAGCAGTACTTC
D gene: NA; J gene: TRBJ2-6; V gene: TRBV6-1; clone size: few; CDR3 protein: CASSRQDGSFGANVLTF; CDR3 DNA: TGTGCCAGCAGCAGACAGGATGGGAGCTTTGGGGCCAACGTCCTGACTTTC
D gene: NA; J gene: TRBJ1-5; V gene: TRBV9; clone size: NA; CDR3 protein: CASGRGGSEPQHF; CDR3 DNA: TGTGCCAGCGGGAGGGGAGGGTCAGAGCCCCAGCATTTT
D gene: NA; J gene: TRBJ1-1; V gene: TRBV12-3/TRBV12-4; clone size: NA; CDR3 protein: CASSLADNTEAFF; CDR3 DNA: TGTGCCAGCAGTTTAGCCGATAACACTGAAGCTTTCTTT
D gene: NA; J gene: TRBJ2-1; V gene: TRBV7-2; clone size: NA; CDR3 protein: CASSLYFTDLSYNEQFF; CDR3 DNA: TGTGCCAGCAGCTTGTATTTCACGGACCTCTCCTACAATGAGCAGTTCTTC
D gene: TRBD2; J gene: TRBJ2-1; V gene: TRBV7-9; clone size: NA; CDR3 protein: CASSWGLAVHNEQFF; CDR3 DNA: TGTGCCAGCAGCTGGGGACTAGCGGTACACAATGAGCAGTTCTTC
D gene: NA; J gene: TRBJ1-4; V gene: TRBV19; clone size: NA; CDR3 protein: CASSMTSPISYNEKLFF; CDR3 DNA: TGTGCCAGTAGTATGACCTCCCCCATCTCGTATAATGAAAAACTGTTTTTT
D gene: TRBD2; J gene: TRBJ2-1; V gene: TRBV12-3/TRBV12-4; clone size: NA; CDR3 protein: CASTGGSNEQFF; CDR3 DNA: TGTGCCAGCACGGGGGGATCGAATGAGCAGTTCTTC
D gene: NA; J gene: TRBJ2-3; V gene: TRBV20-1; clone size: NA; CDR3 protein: CSARDLGELGADTQYF; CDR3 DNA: TGCAGTGCTAGAGATCTGGGGGAGCTGGGTGCAGATACGCAGTATTTT
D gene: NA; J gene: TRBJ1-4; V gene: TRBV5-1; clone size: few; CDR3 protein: CASAPIGPSEKLFF; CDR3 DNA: TGCGCCAGCGCCCCTATTGGACCCTCTGAAAAACTGTTTTTT
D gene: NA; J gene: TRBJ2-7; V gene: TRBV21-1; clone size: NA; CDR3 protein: CASSLPGQGAAYEQYF; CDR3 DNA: TGTGCCAGCAGCCTTCCCGGGCAGGGGGCCGCCTACGAGCAGTACTTC
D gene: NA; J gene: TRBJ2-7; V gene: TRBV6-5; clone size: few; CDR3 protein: CASAGGARYEQYF; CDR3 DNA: TGTGCCAGCGCGGGTGGGGCCAGGTACGAGCAGTACTTC
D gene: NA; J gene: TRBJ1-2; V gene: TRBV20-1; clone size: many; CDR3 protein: CSASRTPSYYGYTF; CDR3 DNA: TGCAGTGCTAGTCGGACACCTAGTTACTATGGCTACACCTTC
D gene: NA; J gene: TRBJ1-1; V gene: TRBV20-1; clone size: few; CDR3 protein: CSASSWGTEAFF; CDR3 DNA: TGCAGTGCCTCATCTTGGGGAACTGAAGCTTTCTTT
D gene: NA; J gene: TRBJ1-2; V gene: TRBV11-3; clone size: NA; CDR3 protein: CASSLDTGGHYGYTF; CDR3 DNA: TGTGCCAGCAGCTTAGATACGGGGGGCCACTATGGCTACACCTTC
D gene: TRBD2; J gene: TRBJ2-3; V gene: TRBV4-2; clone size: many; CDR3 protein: CASSQKAGERTDTQYF; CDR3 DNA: TGTGCCAGCAGCCAGAAAGCGGGGGAGCGCACAGATACGCAGTATTTT
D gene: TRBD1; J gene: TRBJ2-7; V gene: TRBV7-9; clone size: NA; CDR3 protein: CASSDGTGKEQYF; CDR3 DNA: TGTGCCAGCAGCGACGGGACAGGGAAGGAGCAGTACTTC
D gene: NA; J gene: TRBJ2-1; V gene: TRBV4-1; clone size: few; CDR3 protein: CASSQGVWVTGNEQFF; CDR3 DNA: TGCGCCAGCAGCCAAGGGGTGTGGGTTACAGGGAATGAGCAGTTCTTC
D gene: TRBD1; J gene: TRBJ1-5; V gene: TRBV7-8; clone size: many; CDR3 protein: CASSPGQGDYRYSNQPQHF; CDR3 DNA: TGTGCCAGCAGCCCAGGACAGGGGGACTACCGGTATAGCAATCAGCCCCAGCATTTT
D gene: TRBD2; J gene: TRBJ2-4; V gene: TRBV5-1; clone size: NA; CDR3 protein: CASSSVKTSGGRAKNIQYF; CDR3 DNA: TGCGCCAGCAGCTCAGTAAAGACTAGCGGGGGGCGGGCCAAAAACATTCAGTACTTC
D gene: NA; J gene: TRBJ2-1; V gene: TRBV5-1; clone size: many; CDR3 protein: CASSWGPLTDEQFF; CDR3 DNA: TGCGCCAGCAGCTGGGGACCGTTGACAGATGAGCAGTTCTTC
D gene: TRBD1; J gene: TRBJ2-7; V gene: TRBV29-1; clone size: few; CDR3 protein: CSASGTGLYEQYF; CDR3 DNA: TGCAGCGCATCAGGGACAGGTCTCTACGAGCAGTACTTC
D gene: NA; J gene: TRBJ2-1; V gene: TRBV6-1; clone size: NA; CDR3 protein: CASSEPPGGRSYNEQFF; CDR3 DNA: TGTGCCAGCAGTGAACCCCCGGGCGGACGCTCCTACAATGAGCAGTTCTTC
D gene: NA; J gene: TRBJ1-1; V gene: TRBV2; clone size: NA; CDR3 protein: CASSWGEKNTEAFF; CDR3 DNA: TGTGCCAGCAGCTGGGGAGAAAAGAACACTGAAGCTTTCTTT